This TCR beta chain derives from a study of a mutant IDH1 vaccine in newly diagnosed glioma. About the study: Vaccination followed radiotherapy alone by 4-6 weeks, or accompanied temozolomide cycles. Study observations and caveats: Evidence of vaccine-induced immune responses was documented in roughly 93% of patients.

Time point: week 23, last vaccination. Vaccinated patients received 300 ug of mutant IDH1 20-mer peptide per dose, with topical imiquimod. As regards this clone: Its antigen is still unknown.

Here immunoSEQ multiplex PCR was the method, and the copy in TCRdb shows in-frame clones only, minus some. The table has roughly 74,000 clones, roughly 85% seen once. The CDR3 spans 13 residues. Per the germline V gene, CDR1 is SGHRS and CDR2 is YFSETQ. V was trimmed by 5 bases and J by 2 bases, leaving 7 bases between them. Sequences were derived from PBMCs, sampled from a glioma patient whose treatment included an IDH1 peptide vaccine. The V gene is TRBV5-1, the J gene TRBJ1-4; no clear D gene. The sequence was collected from a man under 40 with glioma. Some clones in this sample may be carry-over from other donors' samples. The CDR3 DNA reads TGCGCCAGCAGGGGTGGGACTAATGAAAAACTGTTTTTT. Protein product: CASRGGTNEKLFF.